Detailed here is one T cell receptor (beta chain). What this receptor recognizes is not known. The read terminates 3 residues before the CDR3 end, so the remaining end is supplied by the germline J gene. Every participant had a single incident cervical HPV16 infection, and prevalent HPV16 infections were excluded. Cervical HPV DNA was detected with MY09/MY11 PCR, and genotyping was done by dot-blot hybridization. Under 17 mL of heparinized blood was centrifuged, after which the buffy coat was aliquoted, frozen at -30 degrees C, and then stored at -80 degrees C. Genomic DNA was extracted from buffy coat specimens using QIAGEN kits. This sample stems from a study of T cells in women clearing cervical HPV infection (dated by TCRdb to the late 2010s). For the wider study: Cases were about 25 women with histologically confirmed HPV16-related CIN3 or worse, including a couple of invasive cancers. Controls were approximately 25 women whose single incident HPV16 infection cleared within 12 months without precancer or cancer developing. Blood from cases was collected at the visit at which the lesion was first identified, whereas blood from controls was collected once infection was no longer detected. Among cases, blood sampling came a median of approximately 150 days after lesion detection, with an interquartile range of about 80 to 230 days. HLA typing was available for only a few women, so HLA type could not be excluded as a confounder. An exploratory proof-of-principle case-control study, nested within the Guanacaste HPV Natural History Study in Costa Rica, was conducted to compare TCR repertoires across cervical HPV16 outcomes. Cases and controls were matched on age within five years and on year of sample collection. Median age was about 32 years in cases versus about 38 in controls, and baseline characteristics did not differ significantly. In the parent cohort, roughly 10,000 women aged 18 or older were enrolled in Guanacaste, Costa Rica, during about 1992 to 1995 and were followed for seven years. As quality controls, five blinded duplicates were added to each group, bringing the total to 60 or so samples made up of 50 or so participants and ten or so replicates.

Using the immunoSEQ assay, multiplex PCR amplified TCR beta CDR3 regions from an average of about 1,200 ng of genomic DNA per sample. To correct primer bias, the assay used a complete synthetic TCR repertoire to set an amplification baseline. Amplicons were sequenced on the Illumina platform. The study's processing was this. Sequences were error-corrected by clustering with frequency ratios and a modified nearest-neighbor algorithm, then analyzed in the immunoSEQ Analyzer with IMGT gene definitions. At each rarefaction depth, TCR richness and evenness were averaged over 20 rarefaction repeats, and samples with fewer sequences than the depth were excluded. V, D and J gene relative abundances were compared between groups with Wilcoxon rank sum tests, applying FDR correction. For the blinded duplicates, the intraclass correlation was 90% to 97% for TCR richness and averaged about 81% across 70 or so gene segments. The table comes from immuneACCESS by way of TCRdb, which keeps in-frame sequences with V and J called. Part of the clones is missing from these tables; in studies checked, under half for an unresolved V gene and the rest for unknown reasons. V and J calls and clone size come straight from that table; D and trimming were deduced from the DNA. The sample's table lists a count of around 30,000 clones. In total, the top ten clones hold around 16% of the sample.

Broad study findings and their caveats: Because the number of T cells in each sample was unknown, differences in richness could reflect differing T-cell content rather than repertoire biology. Random forest classifiers that combined richness and V gene abundances separated cases from controls with an estimated AUC of 0.83. Lower TRBV6-7 relative abundance was observed in cases than in controls (approximately 0.1% versus 0.17%; Bonferroni P = 0.0008). Because of the cross-sectional design, the study could not determine whether the associations came before infection or resulted from infection, and neither effector/memory subsets nor HPV-specific T cells were isolated. TCR repertoire richness was significantly higher in CIN3+ cases than in controls across sequencing depths, while evenness did not differ.

V is reduced by 0 bases and J by 2 bases, leaving a spacing of 3 bases between them. The CDR3 has 13 amino acids, counting the end cysteine and phenylalanine. The CDR3 was read in part: 30 bases, with the frame set at base 1. The receptor chain draws on TRBV12-3 or TRBV12-4 and TRBJ2-3, with the D gene not clear enough to name. The TCR comes from a woman aged 18 to 69 with a cervical HPV16 infection that either progressed to CIN3+ or cleared (not recorded which). Source material: blood buffy coat. This receptor has the CDR3 CASSLAHTDTQYF. The sequenced part of the CDR3 DNA is TGTGCCAGCAGTTTAGCTCACACAGATACG.